Below are 19 T cell receptor beta chains sequenced from a single sample in a study of T-cell memory formation after mild COVID-19. TCRdb analysed the 5' RACE reads with MiXCR anew, one entry per CDR3 protein. The profile shows almost 350,000 distinct CDR3 sequences, 20% to 25% of them singletons. The sample comprised PBMCs or a T cell subset sorted from them (not recorded which). Receptors were obtained from a man between 18 and 35 years old who had mild COVID-19 (a few samples of this study predate the infection). Cell type and time point are not known.

The chain has TRBV2 and TRBJ2-2; TRBD1 aligns across 10 bases. The CDR3 is 13 residues long. The V gene's germline CDR1 is SNHLY and CDR2 FYNNEI. V trimming: 2 bases; J trimming: 16 bases; junction bases outside the gene matches: 7. In DNA form, the CDR3 reads TGTGCCAGCAGTGAACAAGGACAGGGGGTTCCGTTTTTT. Protein product: CASSEQGQGVPFF.

The chain combines TRBV5-6 with TRBJ2-5; either TRBD1 or TRBD2 may fit D (6 bases each). The CDR3 runs to 15 residues. From germline, CDR1 is SGHDT and CDR2 YYEEEE. V lost 4 bases and J lost 5, with 18 bases in between. For the CDR3, the DNA is TGTGCCAGCAGCCTGATGGGGGGCTCGGATGAGACCCAGTACTTC. Protein sequence: CASSLMGGSDETQYF.

A few counts support this clonotype. The chain recombines TRBV7-9 with TRBJ2-1; the D call may be TRBD1 or TRBD2 (6 bases each). This CDR3 has 15 residues. Germline values: CDR1 SEHNR, CDR2 FQNEAQ (reference sequence). The V gene lost 5 bases and the J gene lost 4 bases, with 15 bases spanning the gap. The CDR3 here is CASSPRGAGYNEQFF. CDR3 bases: TGTGCCAGCAGCCCTAGGGGGGCTGGATACAATGAGCAGTTCTTC.

The chain has TRBV6-2 or TRBV6-3 and TRBJ1-5; a weak D match, TRBD1 (6 bases). This CDR3 has 15 residues. The V gene lost 7 bases and the J gene lost 6 bases, with 19 bases spanning the gap. From germline, CDR1 is MNHEY and CDR2 SVGEGT. The CDR3 sequence is CASTGGGAWSQPQHF. The DNA of the CDR3 is TGTGCCAGCACCGGGGGGGGGGCATGGAGTCAGCCCCAGCATTTT.

This clonotype came up a few times. This chain uses TRBV6-5 with TRBJ2-1; TRBD2 matches 8 bases. Germline lookup yields CDR1 MNHEY and CDR2 SVGAGI. V lost 2 bases to trimming and J lost 5 bases; unmatched junction nucleotides: 14. The CDR3 length is 18 residues. The CDR3 DNA follows: TGTGCCAGCAGTTACGGCCCTGAGCCGGGACTAGATCACAATGAGCAGTTCTTC. Encoded protein: CASSYGPEPGLDHNEQFF.

The genes are TRBV7-3 and TRBJ2-3; 11 bases line up with TRBD2. J gave up 0 bases and V 1 base, and 6 bases lay outside the gene matches. The CDR3 totals 18 residues. The V gene's germline CDR1 is SGHTA and CDR2 FQGTGA. The CDR3 loop is CASSLIGSGGASTDTQYF. CDR3 bases: TGTGCCAGCAGCTTAATAGGTAGCGGGGGGGCTAGCACAGATACGCAGTATTTT.

V usage is TRBV27 and J usage is TRBJ1-2; tentative D call: TRBD1 (5 bases). Germline V gives CDR1 MNHEY, CDR2 SMNVEV (reference sequence). This CDR3 is built from 13 residues. Trimming removed 3 bases at V and 1 base at J, with 6 bases between. The CDR3 DNA reads TGTGCCAGCAGTTTCAGGGATAACTATGGCTACACCTTC. Amino acids: CASSFRDNYGYTF.

The chain uses TRBV7-2 and TRBJ2-1; a possible D gene is TRBD1 (7 bases). The CDR3 loop spans 14 amino acids. Germline CDR1 SGHTA, CDR2 FQGNSA. Trimming took off 2 bases at V and 8 bases at J, with 13 bases between the two ends. The CDR3 DNA follows: TGTGCCAGCAGCTTAAGGCGGGACAGTGATGAGCAGTTCTTC. Its translation: CASSLRRDSDEQFF.

The rearrangement uses TRBV27 and TRBJ2-7, with 9 bases matching TRBD1. This CDR3 spans 14 amino acids. The J segment lost 6 bases and the V segment lost 4 bases, leaving 7 bases of the junction unmatched. Germline loops: CDR1 MNHEY, CDR2 SMNVEV (reference sequence). This CDR3 reads CASSSRDRVGEQYV. The CDR3 DNA sequence: TGTGCCAGCAGTTCCCGGGACAGGGTTGGCGAGCAGTACGTC.

The chain recombines TRBV7-2 with TRBJ2-5; the D is unclear. Deletions cut 5 bases from V and 5 bases from J, with 9 bases between. The CDR3 runs 12 residues. CDR1 is SGHTA, CDR2 FQGNSA, per germline. For the CDR3, the DNA is TGTGCCAGCAGCCCTTTTTGGGAGACCCAGTACTTC. Its translation: CASSPFWETQYF.

This clonotype came up a few times. The chain combines TRBV3-1 with TRBJ2-1, with 14 bases aligning to TRBD2. The ends lost 6 bases at V and 7 bases at J; junction bases unmatched: 8. This CDR3 spans 16 amino acids. CDR1 is LGHDT, CDR2 YNNKEL, per germline (reference sequence). The CDR3 DNA is TGTGCCAGCAGGTCGACTAGCGGGGGGGCGAGGAATGAGCAGTTCTTC. Residues: CASRSTSGGARNEQFF.

The J gene is TRBJ2-1, the V gene TRBV7-9, with D possibly TRBD2 on 6 matching bases. V lost 5 bases to trimming and J lost 11 bases, with 19 bases between them. The CDR3 runs to 14 residues. Germline V lookup: CDR1 SEHNR, CDR2 FQNEAQ (reference sequence). CDR3 nucleotides: TGTGCCAGCAGCGCGAGGTGGGGGGAGTTTCAGCAGTTCTTC. Protein: CASSARWGEFQQFF.

The gene calls are TRBV5-5 and TRBJ1-4; the D gene is possibly TRBD1 (5 bases). V was pared by 4 bases and J by 10 bases, with 14 bases between. Germline values: CDR1 SGHKS, CDR2 YYEKEE (reference sequence). The CDR3 extends over 13 amino acids. The CDR3 protein is CASSLGPGGKLFF. Here the CDR3 DNA reads TGTGCCAGCAGCCTGGGACCTGGAGGAAAACTGTTTTTT.

The chain uses TRBV7-9 and TRBJ2-5; D not resolved. This CDR3 is built from 14 residues. V was clipped by 2 bases and J by 4 bases, with 11 bases between them. Germline V gene data show CDR1 as SEHNR and CDR2 as FQNEAQ (reference sequence). CDR3 DNA sequence: TGTGCCAGCAGCTTAACGACCGGGCGAGAGACCCAGTACTTC. It codes for CASSLTTGRETQYF. The full variable domain, in which reference TRBV7-9 and TRBJ2-5 provide the parts outside the CDR3, is DTGVSQNPRHKITKRGQNVTFRCDPISEHNRLYWYRQTLGQGPEFLTYFQNEAQLEKSRLLSDRFSAERPKGSFSTLEIQRTEQGDSAMYLCASSLTTGRETQYFGPGTRLLVL.

The chain recombines TRBV5-1 with TRBJ2-1, with 8 bases lining up with TRBD1. Per germline, CDR1 SGHRS and CDR2 YFSETQ. Unmatched junction bases numbered 5, after V lost 2 bases and J lost 7 bases. There are 14 residues in the CDR3. The CDR3 DNA follows: TGCGCCAGCAGCTTAGGGACAGGCTTAAATGAGCAGTTCTTC. It yields the protein CASSLGTGLNEQFF.

The chain has TRBV4-3 and TRBJ2-5; 7 bases match TRBD2. This CDR3 contains 14 residues. Germline trimming cut 1 base from V and 4 bases from J; bases unmatched to any gene: 3. Germline CDR1 and CDR2: LGHNA and YSLEER. DNA of the CDR3: TGCGCCAGCAGCCAAGGATGGGGGGGAGAGACCCAGTACTTC. This translates into CASSQGWGGETQYF.

The chain is built from TRBV7-9 and TRBJ2-3, with 10 positions matching TRBD2. V lost 4 bases to trimming and J lost 6 bases; unmatched junction nucleotides: 7. The CDR3 runs to 15 residues. Germline V gene sequence: CDR1 SEHNR, CDR2 FQNEAQ (reference sequence). CDR3 region: CASSYQRGGADTQYF. CDR3 sequence (DNA): TGTGCCAGCAGCTACCAGCGGGGGGGCGCGGATACGCAGTATTTT. Based on the CDR3 plus reference TRBV7-9 and TRBJ2-3, the full variable domain is DTGVSQNPRHKITKRGQNVTFRCDPISEHNRLYWYRQTLGQGPEFLTYFQNEAQLEKSRLLSDRFSAERPKGSFSTLEIQRTEQGDSAMYLCASSYQRGGADTQYFGPGTRLTVL.

The DNA of the CDR3 is TGCGCCAGCAGCCAAATAGCGGGGGGGCCGGCCCGTACGCAGTATTTT. This gives the protein CASSQIAGGPARTQYF. This chain links TRBV4-1 with TRBJ2-3; 11 positions agree with TRBD2. V lost 2 bases, J lost 8 bases, and 9 bases stayed unmatched. The length of the CDR3 is 16 residues. Germline CDR1 reads MGHRA; CDR2 reads YSYEKL.

The V gene is TRBV5-5, the J gene TRBJ2-7; 7 bases are a match to TRBD1. The CDR3 runs 14 residues. The V segment lost 4 bases and the J segment 2 bases; nucleotides outside the gene matches: 6. Germline V gene sequence: CDR1 SGHKS, CDR2 YYEKEE (reference sequence). CDR3 nucleotides: TGTGCCAGCAGCCGTCTCGACAGGGCCTACGAGCAGTACTTC. Amino acids: CASSRLDRAYEQYF. The full variable domain, completed using reference TRBV5-5 and TRBJ2-7, is DAGVTQSPTHLIKTRGQQVTLRCSPISGHKSVSWYQQVLGQGPQFIFQYYEKEERGRGNFPDRFSARQFPNYSSELNVNALLLGDSALYLCASSRLDRAYEQYFGPGTRLTVT.